Presented here are 24 T cell receptor beta chains from one specimen sequenced in a study of identical twins. TCRdb ran MiXCR on the 5' RACE reads and lists one entry per CDR3 protein. This table holds over 600,000 distinct CDR3 sequences, 21% found once. The same sample was also used in a study of T cells expressing NK-cell markers.

Sequenced sample: PBMCs. These receptors all stem from a woman aged 18-29 years in good health.

The CDR3 loop is CASSRTNEQFF. The CDR3 DNA reads TGCGCCAGCAGCCGTACCAATGAGCAGTTCTTC. The rearrangement joins TRBV5-1 to TRBJ2-1; no clear D gene. The CDR3 is 11 residues long. V was cut by 4 bases and J by 6 bases, with 5 bases left in between. CDR1 is SGHRS, CDR2 YFSETQ, per germline.

The rearrangement uses TRBV7-2 and TRBJ2-3; either TRBD1 or TRBD2 may fit D (6 bases each). Germline V gives CDR1 SGHTA, CDR2 FQGNSA. The V and J ends lost 4 bases and 6 bases respectively, with 23 bases between them. This CDR3 has 17 residues. For the CDR3, the DNA is TGTGCCAGCAGCTACCAGCGGAGGGGGGACGTTCAGGATACGCAGTATTTT. As protein: CASSYQRRGDVQDTQYF.

This clonotype has just a few counts. The genes are TRBV12-3 or TRBV12-4 and TRBJ1-1; D might be TRBD1 (5 bases). Trimming pared 6 bases from V and 6 bases from J, leaving 17 bases between. The CDR3 length is 14 residues. The CDR3 nucleotides read TGTGCCAGCAGCTATGTCGAGGAGACAGCTGAAGCTTTCTTT. Amino acid sequence: CASSYVEETAEAFF.

This clonotype was seen many times. CDR3 coding DNA: TGTGCCAGCTCTGAAAAACTGTTTTTT. The encoded protein is CASSEKLFF. The chain joins TRBV21-1 to TRBJ1-4. TRBV21-1 is classified as a pseudogene. This CDR3 is 9 amino acids long.

This sequence joins TRBV7-8 and TRBJ2-2; D gene unclear. Germline CDR1 SGHVS, CDR2 FQNEAQ. The CDR3 is 15 amino acids. Deletions cut 5 bases from V and 4 bases from J, with 14 bases between. The DNA of the CDR3 is TGTGCCAGCAGCCAAACTACCTTTGGCACCGGGGAGCTGTTTTTT. Amino acid sequence: CASSQTTFGTGELFF.

The sample holds a few counts of this clonotype. The chain joins TRBV29-1 to TRBJ2-1; D possibly matches TRBD1 or TRBD2 (6 bases each). Germline CDR1 reads SQVTM; CDR2 reads ANQGSEA. Between the trimmed V and J ends, which lost 7 bases and 3 bases, there was a span of 10 bases. This CDR3 has 12 residues. The CDR3 DNA reads as TGCAGCGCACGGGGGCACTACAATGAGCAGTTCTTC. Translating gives CSARGHYNEQFF.

The chain recombines TRBV20-1 with TRBJ2-7; 9 bases align to TRBD1. CDR3 size: 17 residues. V dropped 0 bases and J dropped 6; count of bases not matched to a gene: 15. Germline V lookup: CDR1 DFQATT, CDR2 SNEGSKA (reference sequence). DNA for the CDR3: TGCAGTGCTAGAGACCCCAGGACAGGGGCGAGGAGAGGCGAGCAGTACTTC. Amino acid sequence: CSARDPRTGARRGEQYF.

The table lists this clonotype with many counts. The genes are TRBV7-9 and TRBJ1-2; D not certain. Trimming removed 3 bases from V and 8 bases from J, with 10 bases in between. Per germline, CDR1 SEHNR and CDR2 FQNEAQ (reference sequence). The CDR3 is 12 residues long. The CDR3 here is CASSLMAGGYTF. DNA of the CDR3: TGTGCCAGCAGCTTGATGGCTGGGGGCTACACCTTC.

In this sample, this clonotype turned up a few times. The CDR3 DNA reads TGTGCCAGCAGATTGACTAGCAGACCCTACGAGCAGTACTTC. This translates into CASRLTSRPYEQYF. The V and J genes are TRBV27 and TRBJ2-7; 7 bases are shared with TRBD2. CDR3 size: 14 residues. Trimming cost V 6 bases and J 2 bases; bases outside gene matches: 7. Germline V lookup: CDR1 MNHEY, CDR2 SMNVEV (reference sequence).

This clonotype appeared a few times. This chain links TRBV20-1 with TRBJ2-1, with 10 nucleotides matching TRBD2. Unmatched junction bases numbered 9, after V lost 6 bases and J lost 10 bases. Germline CDR1 reads DFQATT; CDR2 reads SNEGSKA (reference sequence). There are 13 residues in the CDR3. CDR3 region: CSATSGMVREQFF. Written as DNA, the CDR3 is TGCAGTGCCACTAGCGGGATGGTTAGAGAGCAGTTCTTC.

The chain has TRBV14 and TRBJ2-7, with 7 bases that match TRBD1. J lost 4 bases, V lost 1 base, and 7 bases had no gene match. The CDR3 is 15 amino acids. Germline V gives CDR1 SGHDN, CDR2 FVKESK. DNA for the CDR3: TGTGCCAGCAGCCAAGGACGACAGGGCCGTTACGAGCAGTACTTC. Translation: CASSQGRQGRYEQYF.

In this sample, this clonotype turned up many times. CDR3 nucleotides: TGCGCCAGCAGCAATCCTTCTAGCGACCAAGAGACCCAGTACTTC. It encodes CASSNPSSDQETQYF. This rearrangement joins TRBV5-1 to TRBJ2-5; D is possibly TRBD2 (6 bases). V lost 4 bases and J 0 bases, leaving 13 bases between the germline ends. Germline values: CDR1 SGHRS, CDR2 YFSETQ. The CDR3 consists of 15 residues.

V usage is TRBV20-1 and J usage is TRBJ2-1, with D hard to call. V shed 0 bases and J shed 7 bases, with 10 bases lying between them. CDR3 length: 13 residues. The germline V gene has CDR1 DFQATT and CDR2 SNEGSKA (reference sequence). The DNA of the CDR3 is TGCAGTGCTAGAGATTTCGGAAGTAATGAGCAGTTCTTC. It translates to CSARDFGSNEQFF.

This clonotype turned up a few times. The J gene is TRBJ2-1, the V gene TRBV4-3; TRBD1 is a possible D gene (6 bases). V was pared by 4 bases and J by 7 bases, with 14 bases between. This CDR3 has 14 residues. Germline-derived CDR1 and CDR2 are LGHNA and YSLEER. This CDR3 reads CASSRWTALNEQFF. The CDR3 coding sequence is TGCGCCAGCAGCCGGTGGACAGCATTAAATGAGCAGTTCTTC.

This clonotype was found a few times. The V call is TRBV5-6, the J call TRBJ2-7, with D hard to call. Trimming pared 1 base from V and 7 bases from J, leaving 18 bases between. From germline, CDR1 is SGHDT and CDR2 YYEEEE. The CDR3 sequence is 15 residues long. The CDR3 sequence is CASSLPGLATQEQYF. As DNA, the CDR3 is TGTGCCAGCAGCTTGCCGGGTCTGGCCACACAGGAGCAGTACTTC.

This clonotype has more than one count but fewer than ten. This sequence joins TRBV4-3 and TRBJ2-7, with D possibly being TRBD2 (5 bases). The V gene lost 0 bases and the J gene lost 2 bases, with 8 bases spanning the gap. CDR3 size: 14 residues. The germline CDR1 and CDR2 sequences are LGHNA and YSLEER. The CDR3 DNA reads as TGCGCCAGCAGCCAAGATTCGGGAACCTACGAGCAGTACTTC. This gives the protein CASSQDSGTYEQYF.

This clonotype showed up just a few times. CDR3 sequence reads: CASSHHTEVYF. The CDR3 nucleotides read TGTGCCAGCAGCCACCATACCGAGGTCTACTTC. The chain combines TRBV3-1 with TRBJ2-5, with D unresolved. Germline V gives CDR1 LGHDT, CDR2 YNNKEL (reference sequence). Trimming pared 3 bases from V and 14 bases from J, leaving 13 bases between. This CDR3 has 11 amino acids.

The J gene is TRBJ2-1, the V gene TRBV20-1; 13 bases are a match to TRBD2. The CDR3 contains 14 residues. Germline CDR1 reads DFQATT; CDR2 reads SNEGSKA (reference sequence). V shed 4 bases and J 10 bases; nucleotides not matched to a gene: 7. CDR3 sequence (DNA): TGCAGTGCTACAGGGACTAGCGGGATGTTGGAGCAGTTCTTC. This codes for CSATGTSGMLEQFF.

V gene TRBV29-1 combines with J gene TRBJ2-3; TRBD1 might be the D (5 bases). Looked up from germline, CDR1 is SQVTM and CDR2 is ANQGSEA. This CDR3 is 12 amino acids long. V was pared by 8 bases and J by 4 bases, with 13 bases between. Written as DNA, the CDR3 is TGCAGCCCCTCGAAAGGGGCAGATACGCAGTATTTT. Protein: CSPSKGADTQYF.

This clonotype was observed many times. V gene TRBV5-1 combines with J gene TRBJ2-2; D gene ambiguous. V lost 2 bases to trimming and J lost 0 bases, with 14 bases between them. This CDR3 contains 17 residues. Germline loops: CDR1 SGHRS, CDR2 YFSETQ. The CDR3 bases are TGCGCCAGCAGCTTAGGCCAGGACGGAACGAACACCGGGGAGCTGTTTTTT. It yields the protein CASSLGQDGTNTGELFF.

V usage is TRBV15 and J usage is TRBJ2-1; the D gene is possibly TRBD2 (6 bases). With 1 base removed from V and 1 base from J, the gap between germline ends came to 11 bases. Germline loops: CDR1 LNHNV, CDR2 YYDKDF (reference sequence). The CDR3 runs 16 residues. The DNA of the CDR3 is TGTGCCACCAGCAGAGTTGCCAGCGGGTCCTACAATGAGCAGTTCTTC. Encoded protein: CATSRVASGSYNEQFF.

This clonotype was counted a few times. J is TRBJ2-7 and V is TRBV7-9, with a weak D call TRBD1 (6 bases). Germline-derived CDR1 and CDR2 are SEHNR and FQNEAQ (reference sequence). The CDR3 covers 17 residues. Trimming cost V 6 bases and J 0 bases, with 21 bases left between them. The CDR3 nucleotides are TGTGCCAGCAGTCTAACCAGGACAGCAAAGAGCTCCTACGAGCAGTACTTC. Encoded protein: CASSLTRTAKSSYEQYF.

V gene TRBV14 combines with J gene TRBJ2-1; 11 bases are a match to TRBD2. Trimming cost V 4 bases and J 6 bases; bases outside gene matches: 11. Germline lookup yields CDR1 SGHDN and CDR2 FVKESK. The CDR3 length is 17 residues. CDR3 nucleotides: TGTGCCAGCAGCCCCCTCGATGCACTAGCGGGAGCCAATGAGCAGTTCTTC. Encoded protein: CASSPLDALAGANEQFF.

The sample holds many counts of this clonotype. An end of the junction differs from the germline gene, which may be a read error. The chain employs TRBV5-1 and TRBJ2-3, with D uncertain. This CDR3 is 13 amino acids long. Germline V gene data show CDR1 as SGHRS and CDR2 as YFSETQ. CDR3 loop: CASSLLGTDTQYF. The CDR3 region has the DNA TGTGCCAGCAGTCTCCTTGGCACAGATACGCAGTATTTT.